This T cell receptor (beta chain) was sequenced in a study of blood T cell repertoires in COVID-19. About the research overall: There were acute and convalescent COVID-19 samples, and they came from the United States, Italy and Spain. PBMCs, B-cell-depleted T cells, or T cells were the source of the cDNA or gDNA that made up the material.

Authors' analysis steps: The authors estimated nucleated cell counts from reference gene primer amplification. The repertoire was sequenced with immunoSEQ multiplex PCR; TCRdb's copy has only in-frame clones and lacks some. V, J and clone size are those of that table, while D and trimming were read from the DNA. The sample contains about 230,000 clones, roughly nine tenths of which appear only once. Germline V gives CDR1 GTSNPN, CDR2 SVGIG (reference sequence). Trimming removed 3 bases from V and 5 bases from J; junction bases left unmatched: 1. The CDR3 runs to 12 residues. The receptor's source is a woman under 30 who had recovered from COVID-19. Source material: peripheral blood. This rearrangement joins TRBV30 to TRBJ1-1, with 9 nucleotides matching TRBD1. The CDR3 loop reads CAWRTGGTEAFF. CDR3 bases: TGTGCCTGGAGGACAGGGGGTACTGAAGCTTTCTTT. Drawing the rest from reference TRBV30 and TRBJ1-1, the complete variable domain is SQTIHQWPATLVQPVGSPLSLECTVEGTSNPNLYWYRQAAGRGLQLLFYSVGIGQISSEVPQNLSASRPQDRQFILSSKKLLLSDSGFYLCAWRTGGTEAFFGQGTRLTVV.